This T cell receptor (beta chain) originates from a study of cytomegalovirus exposure and HLA in healthy donors. Study results and limitations: A later analysis revealed that TCR association rates differed between HLA loci, peaking at DRB1 and bottoming out at HLA-C.

Germline loops: CDR1 SEHNR, CDR2 FQNEAQ (reference sequence). V shed 5 bases and J shed 7 bases, with 11 bases lying between them. The CDR3 runs 12 residues. Remarks on this clone: Antigen unknown.

PCR primers comprised 60 Vbeta and 13 Jbeta primers. Study processing details: Approximately 86 million unique TCR beta chains, roughly 12 million shared, were counted in a later analysis. Only in-frame clones appear in the TCRdb table, and some are missing; sequencing was by immunoSEQ multiplex PCR. That table gives V, J and clone size, and the DNA gave D and trimming. The sample includes about 99,000 clones, around 77% seen only once; the top ten take 3% to 3.5%. When sampled, the donors appeared nominally healthy, though they likely had unrecorded immune exposures. The V and J genes are TRBV7-9 and TRBJ2-5, with D uncertain. This TCR came from a man aged 35-49 years in good health and CMV-seronegative. Sequencing was carried out using PBMCs. The CDR3 DNA sequence: TGTGCCAGCAGCCCGCCCGCCGGGACCCAGTACTTC. This codes for CASSPPAGTQYF. Looking up the rest from reference TRBV7-9 and TRBJ2-5 gives the full variable domain: DTGVSQNPRHKITKRGQNVTFRCDPISEHNRLYWYRQTLGQGPEFLTYFQNEAQLEKSRLLSDRFSAERPKGSFSTLEIQRTEQGDSAMYLCASSPPAGTQYFGPGTRLLVL.